This T cell receptor (beta chain) was recorded in a study of blood T cell repertoires in COVID-19. Whole-study context: Sample material is recorded as cDNA or gDNA derived from T cells, B-cell-depleted T cells, or PBMCs.

With V trimmed by 4 bases and J by 9 bases, 6 bases remained unmatched. This CDR3 contains 14 residues. Germline V gene data show CDR1 as MGHRA and CDR2 as YSYEKL. Data came from immunoSEQ multiplex PCR; TCRdb stores just in-frame clones and leaves some out. Found here are about 150,000 clones, roughly 84% of them singletons; the top ten hold 7.2%. The chain is built from TRBV4-1 and TRBJ1-2, with 12 bases lining up with TRBD1. The clonotype comes from a woman in her 50s in a cohort sampled during active or convalescent COVID-19. Source material: peripheral blood. The CDR3 coding sequence is TGCGCCAGCAGCCTATCCGGGACAGGGGGCAGCTACACCTTC. Encoded protein: CASSLSGTGGSYTF.